This T cell receptor beta chain was obtained from a study of blood T cell repertoires in COVID-19. As for the study in general: Samples of COVID-19 (acute and convalescent) were obtained from the United States, Italy and Spain.

The germline CDR1 and CDR2 sequences are SGDLS and YYNGEE. The CDR3 contains 14 residues. Trimming cost V 1 base and J 8 bases; bases outside gene matches: 0. Sequenced by immunoSEQ multiplex PCR; TCRdb stores in-frame clones only, minus some. The sample has fewer than 130,000 clones, 80% to 90% seen once. The TCR sequence derives from a woman aged 55-69 years with acute or convalescent COVID-19. The sequencing input was peripheral blood. This sequence joins TRBV9 and TRBJ2-1; 13 bases are shared with TRBD2. Here the CDR3 reads CASSVTSGGDEQFF. CDR3 coding DNA: TGTGCCAGCAGCGTAACTAGCGGGGGGGATGAGCAGTTCTTC.